Listed below are T cell receptor beta chains from one sample, sequenced in a study of CD8 T cells in ankylosing spondylitis. TCRdb redid the calling of the 5' RACE reads with MiXCR, one entry per CDR3 protein. The data show roughly 180,000 distinct CDR3 sequences, with 13% seen just once and 9.5% to 12% held by the top ten. Input material: blood, either unsorted or a sorted T cell fraction (not recorded which). These receptors were taken from a female donor with ankylosing spondylitis or in good health (not recorded which). The CDR3 runs from the conserved cysteine through the conserved F or W. A D gene is named only where the DNA matches it firmly. Where a row states a size, it is once, few, many or the class of an expanded clone; other rows omit it.

clone size	V gene	D gene	J gene	CDR3 protein	CDR3 DNA
many	TRBV4-2	.	TRBJ1-4	CASSQDSSAVEKLFF	TGTGCCAGCAGCCAAGATTCGTCGGCAGTTGAAAAACTGTTTTTT
many	TRBV11-2	TRBD2	TRBJ2-1	CASSLVSGSNNEQFF	TGTGCCAGCAGCTTAGTGAGCGGGAGTAACAATGAGCAGTTCTTC
many	TRBV20-1	TRBD2	TRBJ2-1	CSSLAGTYNEQFF	TGCAGCAGCCTAGCGGGTACCTACAATGAGCAGTTCTTC
many	TRBV10-3	TRBD1	TRBJ2-3	CAISDLGQADTQYF	TGTGCCATCAGTGACCTGGGACAGGCGGATACGCAGTATTTT
many	TRBV6-1	TRBD1	TRBJ1-5	CASSLQDRGHQPQHF	TGTGCCAGCAGTCTTCAGGACAGGGGCCATCAGCCCCAGCATTTT
.	TRBV12-3/TRBV12-4	TRBD2	TRBJ2-1	CASSDLAGYNEQFF	TGTGCCAGCAGTGACTTAGCGGGATACAATGAGCAGTTCTTC
.	TRBV12-3/TRBV12-4	.	TRBJ2-2	CASRLTGNTGELCF	TGTGCCAGCAGGTTAACAGGGAACACCGGGGAGCTGTGTTTT
many	TRBV20-1	.	TRBJ1-5	CSAHEGGTANQPQHF	TGCAGTGCCCACGAAGGGGGGACTGCTAATCAGCCCCAGCATTTT
few	TRBV30	.	TRBJ1-3	CAWSVLEDTIYF	TGTGCCTGGAGTGTACTTGAGGACACCATATATTTT
many	TRBV7-2	.	TRBJ2-7	CASSLHSYEQYF	TGTGCCAGCAGCTTACACTCCTACGAGCAGTACTTC
many	TRBV6-2/TRBV6-3	TRBD2	TRBJ2-3	CASSYSSLAGSTDTQYF	TGTGCCAGCAGTTACTCCTCACTAGCGGGGTCCACAGATACGCAGTATTTT
.	TRBV9	.	TRBJ2-1	CASSVSNNEQFF	TGTGCCAGCAGCGTGTCGAACAATGAGCAGTTCTTC
many	TRBV7-9	.	TRBJ2-7	CASSSPRSLTYEQYF	TGTGCCAGCAGCTCCCCTCGAAGTTTAACCTACGAGCAGTACTTC
many	TRBV7-8	.	TRBJ2-5	CASSPFFGLETQYF	TGTGCCAGCAGCCCATTTTTTGGGTTGGAGACCCAGTACTTC
many	TRBV2	.	TRBJ1-2	CASSERGYGYTF	TGTGCCAGCAGTGAAAGAGGCTATGGCTACACCTTC
.	TRBV5-1	TRBD1	TRBJ1-2	CASSSGDSKGYTF	TGCGCCAGCAGCTCTGGGGACAGCAAAGGCTACACCTTC
many	TRBV20-1	TRBD2	TRBJ2-5	CSATTPLSSGRRETQYF	TGCAGTGCCACCACTCCCCTCTCTAGCGGGAGGAGAGAGACCCAGTACTTC
.	TRBV13	TRBD1	TRBJ2-4	CASSLEAGGKKIRAKNIQYF	TGTGCCAGCAGCTTAGAGGCAGGGGGTAAAAAAATTCGAGCCAAAAACATTCAGTACTTC
few	TRBV20-1	.	TRBJ2-1	CSARWGNEQFF	TGCAGTGCTAGATGGGGGAATGAGCAGTTCTTC
many	TRBV27	.	TRBJ1-5	CASSLVGGGQPQHF	TGTGCCAGCAGTTTGGTCGGGGGCGGTCAGCCCCAGCATTTT
once	TRBV7-8	TRBD1	TRBJ1-1	CASSLMGQGLNTEAFF	TGTGCCAGCAGCTTAATGGGACAGGGATTGAACACTGAAGCTTTCTTT
many	TRBV5-1	TRBD2	TRBJ2-5	CASSPQTSGSRETQYF	TGCGCCAGCAGCCCACAGACCAGCGGGAGTCGCGAGACCCAGTACTTC